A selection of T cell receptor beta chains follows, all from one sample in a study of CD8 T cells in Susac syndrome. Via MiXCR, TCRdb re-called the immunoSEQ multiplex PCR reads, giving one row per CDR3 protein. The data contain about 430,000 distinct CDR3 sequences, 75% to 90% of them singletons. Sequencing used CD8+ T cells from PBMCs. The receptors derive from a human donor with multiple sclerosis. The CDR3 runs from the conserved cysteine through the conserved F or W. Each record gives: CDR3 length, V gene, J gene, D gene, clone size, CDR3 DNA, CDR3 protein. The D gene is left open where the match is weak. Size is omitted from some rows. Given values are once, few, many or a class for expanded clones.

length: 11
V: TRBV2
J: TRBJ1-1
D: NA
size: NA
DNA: TGTGCGGACAGCTTGAACACTGAAGCTTTCTTT
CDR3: CADSLNTEAFF

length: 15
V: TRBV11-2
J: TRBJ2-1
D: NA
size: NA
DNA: TGTGCCACCACTGTAGGGGCTGATTCCTACAATGAGCAGTTCTTC
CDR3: CATTVGADSYNEQFF

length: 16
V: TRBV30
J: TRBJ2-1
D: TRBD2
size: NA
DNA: TGTGCCTGGAGGGGTCGACTAGCGGGAGGGAGGGATGAGCAGTTCTTC
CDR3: CAWRGRLAGGRDEQFF

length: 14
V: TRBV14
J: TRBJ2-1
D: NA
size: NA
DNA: TGTGCCTCCCCCGGGGGGCTGACTTACAATGAGCAGTTCTTC
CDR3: CASPGGLTYNEQFF

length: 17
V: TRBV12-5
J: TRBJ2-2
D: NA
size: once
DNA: TGTGCTAGTGGTTTTTGGACGGAACGAGGGATGCCCGGGGAGCTGTTTTTT
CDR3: CASGFWTERGMPGELFF

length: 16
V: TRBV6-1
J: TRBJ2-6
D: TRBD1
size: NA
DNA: TGTGCCAGCAGTATAGTACAGGGGACCGGGGCCAACGTCCTGACTTTC
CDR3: CASSIVQGTGANVLTF

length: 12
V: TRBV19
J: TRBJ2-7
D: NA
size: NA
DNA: TGTGCCAGTAGTATGAATGAGGTCGAGCAGTACTTC
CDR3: CASSMNEVEQYF

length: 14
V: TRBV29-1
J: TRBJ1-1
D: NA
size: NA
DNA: TGCAGCGTGTCAGGGGATTTCACGAGCACTGAAGCTTTCTTT
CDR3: CSVSGDFTSTEAFF

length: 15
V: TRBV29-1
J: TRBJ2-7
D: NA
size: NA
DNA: TGCAGCGTTGATGGAGGGTTTGGGAGCTCCTACGAGCAGTACTTC
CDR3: CSVDGGFGSSYEQYF

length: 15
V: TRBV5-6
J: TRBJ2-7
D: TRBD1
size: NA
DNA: TGTGCCAGCAGCGTCGATGGACAGGGGGGCCACGAGCAGTACTTC
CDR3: CASSVDGQGGHEQYF

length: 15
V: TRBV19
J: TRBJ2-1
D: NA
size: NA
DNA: TGTGCCAGTAGTATAGATCGAAATACCTACAATGAGCAGTTCTTC
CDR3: CASSIDRNTYNEQFF